This T cell receptor (beta chain) was captured in a study of T cells in Graves' hyperthyroidism and ophthalmopathy. V was cut by 3 bases and J by 0 bases, with 8 bases left in between. CDR1 and CDR2 (germline): MNHEY, SMNVEV (reference sequence). The CDR3 is 14 residues long. Researchers amplified the TCR beta CDR3 regions from RNA transcripts. The TCR CDR3 was amplified in a first-round RT-PCR using the HTBI primer set. TCRdb analysed the multiplex PCR reads with MiXCR anew, one entry per CDR3 protein. The data contain about 360,000 distinct CDR3 sequences, around 14% of them singletons. This clonotype appeared many times.

This chain uses TRBV27 with TRBJ2-5; D is unresolved. Sequences were obtained from blood. This TCR was recovered from a woman aged 18-29 years with Graves' hyperthyroidism. DNA for the CDR3: TGTGCCAGCAGTTTTCAGAGCGACCAAGAGACCCAGTACTTC. Translating gives CASSFQSDQETQYF.